A selection of T cell receptor beta chains follows, all from one sample in a study of T cell repertoires in cytomegalovirus infection. Each CDR3 protein gets one entry after TCRdb re-called the reads with MiXCR. The sample lists 110,000 to 150,000 distinct CDR3 sequences; approximately 30% were seen once. These TCRs' antigens remain unknown. The material sequenced was CD8+ T cells from cultured PBMCs, taken from culture after CMV antigen stimulation. The receptors stem from a human donor in good health (CMV status not recorded). Some clones in this sample may be carry-over from other donors' samples. CDR3s include the opening cysteine and the closing phenylalanine or tryptophan. Each record gives: V gene, CDR3 protein.

TRBV29-1 CSVEDRTRAGSNYGYTF
TRBV5-4 CASSETTDWDGYTF
TRBV7-6 CASSQGLTDTQYF
TRBV6-6 CASSYSRIRGMNTEAFF
TRBV27 CASSLGTVTEAFF
TRBV6-1 CASSELGGYTF
TRBV4-1 CASSQEPPGPREAFF
TRBV10-3 CAFQGDGYGYTF
TRBV19 CASILVGGADQPQHF
TRBV6-6 CASSYSARGSDEQFF
TRBV4-1 CASSQGRRSTDTQYF
TRBV7-8 CASSLEVDRGDQPQHF
TRBV2 CASQTGVIYEQYF
TRBV7-9 CASSLGTGLFEYGYTF
TRBV7-9 CASSFRQGATGELFF
TRBV27 CASSLTGYYGYTF
TRBV5-1 CASSLVGSGAKRRTEAFF
TRBV27 CASSSGRVESEAFF
TRBV7-9 CASRGRRRGGAETQYF
TRBV12-3/TRBV12-4 CASSLNGVAYAGELFF
TRBV7-9 CASRGGLSTDTQYF
TRBV7-2 CASSVFGQSTEAFF
TRBV7-6 CASSGAISYQETQYF
TRBV7-3 CASSLGVGPDEQFF
TRBV27 CASSAIGQPYTEQFF
TRBV6-5 CASSYDSSGTEAFF
TRBV27 CASSPGQTSYEQYF
TRBV19 CASKNIEYTEAFF
TRBV7-8 CASSPDPGLGGPQYF
TRBV5-1 CASSTPGGVGTGPTDTQYF
TRBV7-6 CASSKDTAYEQYF
TRBV30 CAWSDERDLETQYF
TRBV7-8 CASVPDNYNVQFF
TRBV27 CASSVASGGYNEQFF
TRBV15 CATSRDGTSGDTQYF
TRBV19 CASNNWTGAEDTQYF
TRBV2 CASSDFGREPSYEQYF
TRBV27 CASRRPGEKLFF
TRBV6-5 CASSYGGPYNEQFF
TRBV28 CASSLSLGQGAYNEQFF
TRBV9 CASSSPIPQHF
TRBV7-7 CASSQDRGRTETQYF
TRBV4-1 CASSSRPALGYTF
TRBV4-1 CASSRRGYEQYF
TRBV7-8 CASSLVSLAGEQFF
TRBV20-1 CSAATFRGLFF
TRBV12-3/TRBV12-4 CASSTGGRNEQFF
TRBV28 CASSPAGEYEQYF
TRBV10-3 CAASGAATTRAYQETQYF
TRBV7-8 CASSLDNGLEKLFF
TRBV7-8 CASSQQWRNTEAFF
TRBV7-3 CASSLLPGVYNEQFF
TRBV12-3/TRBV12-4 CASSPFRPTGSGNTIYF
TRBV9 CASSPGLAGNTQFF
TRBV2 CASSAARGQLSYEQYF
TRBV7-2 CASSLGFGTGGNQPQHF
TRBV19 CASGQGPGTYEQYF